This T cell receptor (beta chain) was documented in a study of blood T cell repertoires in COVID-19. Study-wide context: PBMCs, B-cell-depleted T cells, or T cells were the source of the cDNA or gDNA that made up the material.

Original analysis: From reference gene primer amplification, estimates of nucleated cell counts were derived. Clones were read by immunoSEQ multiplex PCR, and TCRdb kept only the in-frame ones, dropping some. That table gives V, J and clone size, and the DNA gave D and trimming. In the table there are a few hundred thousand clones, around nine tenths of which are singletons. The CDR3 length is 14 residues. The germline V gene encodes CDR1 SEHNR and CDR2 FQNEAQ (reference sequence). With 7 bases clipped from V and 5 bases from J, the junction kept 10 bases outside the gene matches. Sequencing used peripheral blood. The chain links TRBV7-9 to TRBJ2-5; 7 bases map to TRBD2. This TCR was recovered from a man in his fifties with acute or convalescent COVID-19. The CDR3, as DNA: TGTGCCAGCACCCCTGGGGGGAGGGAGGAGACCCAGTACTTC. Protein sequence: CASTPGGREETQYF.